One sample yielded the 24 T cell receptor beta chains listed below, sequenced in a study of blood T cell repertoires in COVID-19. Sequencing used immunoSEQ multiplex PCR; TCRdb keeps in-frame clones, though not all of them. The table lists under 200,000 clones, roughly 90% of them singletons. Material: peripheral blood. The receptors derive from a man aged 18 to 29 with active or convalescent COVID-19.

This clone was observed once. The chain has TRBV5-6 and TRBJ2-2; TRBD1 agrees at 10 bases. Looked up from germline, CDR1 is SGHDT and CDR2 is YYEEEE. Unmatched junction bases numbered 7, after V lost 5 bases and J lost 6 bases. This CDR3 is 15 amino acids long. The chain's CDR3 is CASSSGTGAPGELFF. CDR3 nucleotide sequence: TGTGCCAGCAGTTCCGGGACAGGGGCCCCCGGGGAGCTGTTTTTT.

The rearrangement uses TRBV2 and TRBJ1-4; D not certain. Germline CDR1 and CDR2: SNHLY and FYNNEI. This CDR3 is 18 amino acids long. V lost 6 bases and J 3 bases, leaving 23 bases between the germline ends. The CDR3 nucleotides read TGTGCCAGCAGCGAAAATGCCCCCGGGGAGGTTGCTAATGAAAAACTGTTTTTT. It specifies CASSENAPGEVANEKLFF.

The CDR3 DNA sequence: TGTGCCAGCAGACTCAGCGGGAGCCCCACCTACGAGCAGTACTTC. The encoded protein is CASRLSGSPTYEQYF. This chain connects TRBV28 to TRBJ2-7; 8 bases are a match to TRBD2. This CDR3 has 15 amino acids. Germline CDR1 MDHEN, CDR2 SYDVKM. V was clipped by 6 bases and J by 2 bases; unmatched bases: 9.

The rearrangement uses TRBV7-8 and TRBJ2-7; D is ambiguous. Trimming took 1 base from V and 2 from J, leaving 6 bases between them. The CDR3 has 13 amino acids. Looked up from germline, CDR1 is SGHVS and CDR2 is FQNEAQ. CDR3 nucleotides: TGTGCCAGCAGCTTAGTCAGTACCTACGAGCAGTACTTC. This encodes CASSLVSTYEQYF. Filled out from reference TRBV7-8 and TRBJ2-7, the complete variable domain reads GAGVSQSPRYKVAKRGQDVALRCDPISGHVSLFWYQQALGQGPEFLTYFQNEAQLDKSGLPSDRFFAERPEGSVSTLKIQRTQQEDSAVYLCASSLVSTYEQYFGPGTRLTVT.

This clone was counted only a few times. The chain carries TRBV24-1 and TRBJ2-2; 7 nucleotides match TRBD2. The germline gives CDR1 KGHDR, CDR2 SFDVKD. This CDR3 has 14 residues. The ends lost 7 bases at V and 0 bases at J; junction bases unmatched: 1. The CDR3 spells CATSGGSNTGELFF. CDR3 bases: TGTGCCACCAGCGGGGGGTCGAACACCGGGGAGCTGTTTTTT.

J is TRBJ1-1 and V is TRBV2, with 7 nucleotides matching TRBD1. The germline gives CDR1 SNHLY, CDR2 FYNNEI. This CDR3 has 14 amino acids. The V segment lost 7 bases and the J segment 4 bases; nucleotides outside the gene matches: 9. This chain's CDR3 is CASILRQGVTEAFF. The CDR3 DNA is TGTGCCAGCATCCTTCGGCAGGGGGTCACTGAAGCTTTCTTT.

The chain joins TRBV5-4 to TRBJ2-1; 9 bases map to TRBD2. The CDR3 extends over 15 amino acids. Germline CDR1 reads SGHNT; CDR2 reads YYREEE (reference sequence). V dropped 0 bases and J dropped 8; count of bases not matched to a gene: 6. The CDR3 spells CASSLVGGRGYEQFF. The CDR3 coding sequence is TGTGCCAGCAGCTTGGTAGGCGGGAGGGGCTATGAGCAGTTCTTC.

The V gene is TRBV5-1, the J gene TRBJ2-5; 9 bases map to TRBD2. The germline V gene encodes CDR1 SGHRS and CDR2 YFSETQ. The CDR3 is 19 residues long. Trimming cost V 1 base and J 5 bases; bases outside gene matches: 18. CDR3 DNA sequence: TGCGCCAGCAGCTTGTTCAGCGGGGGGCCGCCCGCGAGTAGGGAGACCCAGTACTTC. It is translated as CASSLFSGGPPASRETQYF.

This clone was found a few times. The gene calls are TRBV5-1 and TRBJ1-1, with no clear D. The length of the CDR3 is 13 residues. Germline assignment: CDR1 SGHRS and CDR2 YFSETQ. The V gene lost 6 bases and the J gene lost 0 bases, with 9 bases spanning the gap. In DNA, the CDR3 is TGCGCCAGCACGTCAGATATGAACACTGAAGCTTTCTTT. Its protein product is CASTSDMNTEAFF.

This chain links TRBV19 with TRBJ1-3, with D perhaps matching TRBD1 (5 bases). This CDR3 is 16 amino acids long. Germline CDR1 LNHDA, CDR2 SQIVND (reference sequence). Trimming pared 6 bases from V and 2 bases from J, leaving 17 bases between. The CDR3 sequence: CASRSNRILTGNTIYF. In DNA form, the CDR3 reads TGTGCCAGTAGGAGTAACAGGATACTTACTGGAAACACCATATATTTT.

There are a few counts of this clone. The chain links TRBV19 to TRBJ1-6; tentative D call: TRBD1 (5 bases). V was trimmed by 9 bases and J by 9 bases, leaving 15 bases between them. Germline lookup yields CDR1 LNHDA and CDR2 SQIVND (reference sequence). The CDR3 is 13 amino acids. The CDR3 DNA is TGTGCCAGCGACTCGGGGGATGGTTCACCCCTCCACTTT. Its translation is CASDSGDGSPLHF. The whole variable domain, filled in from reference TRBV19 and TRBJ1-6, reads DGGITQSPKYLFRKEGQNVTLSCEQNLNHDAMYWYRQDPGQGLRLIYYSQIVNDFQKGDIAEGYSVSREKKESFPLTVTSAQKNPTAFYLCASDSGDGSPLHFGNGTRLTVT.

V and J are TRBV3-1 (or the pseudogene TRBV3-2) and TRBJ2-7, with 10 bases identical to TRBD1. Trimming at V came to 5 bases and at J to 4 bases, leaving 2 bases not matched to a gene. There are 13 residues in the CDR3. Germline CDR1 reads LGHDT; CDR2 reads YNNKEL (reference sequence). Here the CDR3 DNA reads TGTGCCAGCAGCGACAGGGGGCCTTACGAGCAGTACTTC. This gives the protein CASSDRGPYEQYF.

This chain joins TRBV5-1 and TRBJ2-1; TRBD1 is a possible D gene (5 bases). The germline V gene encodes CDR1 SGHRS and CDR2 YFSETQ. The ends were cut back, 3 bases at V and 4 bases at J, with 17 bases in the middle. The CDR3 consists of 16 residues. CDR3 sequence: CASSSFGQLTYNEQFF. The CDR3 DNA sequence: TGCGCCAGCAGCTCTTTCGGACAACTTACGTACAATGAGCAGTTCTTC.

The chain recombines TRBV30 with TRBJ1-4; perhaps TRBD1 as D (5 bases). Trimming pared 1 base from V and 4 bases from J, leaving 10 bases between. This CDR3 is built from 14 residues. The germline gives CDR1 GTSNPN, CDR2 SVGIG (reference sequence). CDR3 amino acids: CAWSGQLFNEKLFF. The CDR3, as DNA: TGTGCCTGGAGTGGACAGTTGTTTAATGAAAAACTGTTTTTT.

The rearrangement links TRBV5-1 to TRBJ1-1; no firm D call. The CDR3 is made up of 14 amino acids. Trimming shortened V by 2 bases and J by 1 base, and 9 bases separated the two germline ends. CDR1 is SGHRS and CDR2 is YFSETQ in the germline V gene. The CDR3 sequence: CASSFGTGNTEAFF. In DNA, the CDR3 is TGCGCCAGCAGCTTTGGAACGGGGAACACTGAAGCTTTCTTT.

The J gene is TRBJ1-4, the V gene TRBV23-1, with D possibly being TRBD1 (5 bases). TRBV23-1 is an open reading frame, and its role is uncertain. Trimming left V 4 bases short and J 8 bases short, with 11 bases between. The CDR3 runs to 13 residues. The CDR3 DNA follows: TGCGCCAGCAGTCGGCAGGGAGGAGAAAAACTGTTTTTT. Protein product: CASSRQGGEKLFF.

In DNA form, the CDR3 reads TGTGCCAGCAGCCCCGGACTAGCGGGAGACGAGCAGTACTTC. Translating gives CASSPGLAGDEQYF. The V and J genes are TRBV5-6 and TRBJ2-7; 13 bases are shared with TRBD2. This CDR3 spans 14 amino acids. V gave up 4 bases and J gave up 5 bases; unmatched junction bases: 3. Germline CDR1 SGHDT, CDR2 YYEEEE.

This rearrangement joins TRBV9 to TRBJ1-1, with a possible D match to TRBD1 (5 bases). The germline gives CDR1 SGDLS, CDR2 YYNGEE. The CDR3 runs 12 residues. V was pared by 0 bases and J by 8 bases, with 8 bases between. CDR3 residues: CASSVGQGEAFF. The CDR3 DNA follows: TGTGCCAGCAGCGTAGGGCAGGGAGAAGCTTTCTTT. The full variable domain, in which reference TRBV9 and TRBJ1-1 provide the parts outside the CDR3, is DSGVTQTPKHLITATGQRVTLRCSPRSGDLSVYWYQQSLDQGLQFLIQYYNGEERAKGNILERFSAQQFPDLHSELNLSSLELGDSALYFCASSVGQGEAFFGQGTRLTVV.

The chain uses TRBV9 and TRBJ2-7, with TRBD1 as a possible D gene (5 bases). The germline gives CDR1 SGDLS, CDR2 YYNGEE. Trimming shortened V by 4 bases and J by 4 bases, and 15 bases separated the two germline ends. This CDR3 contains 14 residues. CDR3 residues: CASSPRNQGYEQYF. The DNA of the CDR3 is TGTGCCAGCAGCCCGAGGAACCAGGGTTACGAGCAGTACTTC.

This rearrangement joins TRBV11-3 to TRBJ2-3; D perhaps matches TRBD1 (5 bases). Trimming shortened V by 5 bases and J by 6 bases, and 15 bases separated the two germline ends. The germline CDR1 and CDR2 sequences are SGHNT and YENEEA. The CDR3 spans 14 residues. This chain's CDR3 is CASSLRGWGDTQYF. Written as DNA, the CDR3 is TGTGCCAGCAGCCTTAGGGGATGGGGCGATACGCAGTATTTT.

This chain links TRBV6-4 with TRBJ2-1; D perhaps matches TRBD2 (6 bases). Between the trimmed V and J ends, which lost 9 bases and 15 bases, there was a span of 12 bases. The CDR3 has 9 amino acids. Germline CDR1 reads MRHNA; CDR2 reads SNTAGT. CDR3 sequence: CARLANWFF. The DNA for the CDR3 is TGTGCCAGGCTAGCGAATTGGTTCTTC.

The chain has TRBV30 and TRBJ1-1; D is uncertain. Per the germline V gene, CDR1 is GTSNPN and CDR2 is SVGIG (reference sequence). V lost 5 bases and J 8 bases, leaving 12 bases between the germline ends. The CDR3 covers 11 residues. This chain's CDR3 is CAWASRTEAFF. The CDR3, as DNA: TGTGCCTGGGCTTCGCGTACCGAAGCTTTCTTT.

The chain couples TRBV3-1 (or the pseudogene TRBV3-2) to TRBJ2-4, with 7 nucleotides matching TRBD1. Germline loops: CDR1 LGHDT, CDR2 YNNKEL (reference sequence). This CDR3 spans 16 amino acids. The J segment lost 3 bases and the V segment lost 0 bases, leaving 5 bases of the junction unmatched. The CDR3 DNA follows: TGTGCCAGCAGCCAAGAGACAGGGACCGACAAAAACATTCAGTACTTC. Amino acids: CASSQETGTDKNIQYF.

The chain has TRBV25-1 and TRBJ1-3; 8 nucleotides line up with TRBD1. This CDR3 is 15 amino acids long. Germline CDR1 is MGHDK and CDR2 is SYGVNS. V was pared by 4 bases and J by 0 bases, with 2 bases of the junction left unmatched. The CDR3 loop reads CASSVTGGSGNTIYF. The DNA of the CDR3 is TGTGCCAGCAGTGTAACAGGGGGCTCTGGAAACACCATATATTTT.